The present TCR beta chain was sequenced within a study of CD8 T cells in ankylosing spondylitis. This CDR3 has 20 residues. In germline, CDR1 is KGHDR, CDR2 SFDVKD. Deletions cut 8 bases from V and 1 base from J, with 29 bases between. This clonotype was observed many times. Its antigen remains unknown. Findings of the study overall: Earlier studies detected some motif variants in reactive arthritis synovial fluid and blood. Significantly higher representation of disease-linked clones was reported for matched ankylosing spondylitis synovial fluid.

A quantitative 5'-RACE method, one with molecular barcodes, was used to make TCR beta libraries. TCRdb reanalysed the 5' RACE reads using MiXCR and keeps one entry per CDR3 protein. The data contain some 180,000 distinct CDR3 sequences, roughly 18% of them seen just once; the ten biggest clones take up 3.5% to 5%. The origin of this receptor is a male donor under 35 with ankylosing spondylitis or in good health (not recorded which). The chain is built from TRBV24-1 and TRBJ2-4; D is perhaps TRBD2 (5 bases). Source material: blood, either unsorted or a sorted T cell fraction (not recorded which). CDR3 protein: CATTPPLARANLLAKNIQYF. CDR3 DNA: TGTGCCACCACCCCGCCCCTTGCGCGGGCAAATCTTCTGGCCAAAAACATTCAGTACTTC.